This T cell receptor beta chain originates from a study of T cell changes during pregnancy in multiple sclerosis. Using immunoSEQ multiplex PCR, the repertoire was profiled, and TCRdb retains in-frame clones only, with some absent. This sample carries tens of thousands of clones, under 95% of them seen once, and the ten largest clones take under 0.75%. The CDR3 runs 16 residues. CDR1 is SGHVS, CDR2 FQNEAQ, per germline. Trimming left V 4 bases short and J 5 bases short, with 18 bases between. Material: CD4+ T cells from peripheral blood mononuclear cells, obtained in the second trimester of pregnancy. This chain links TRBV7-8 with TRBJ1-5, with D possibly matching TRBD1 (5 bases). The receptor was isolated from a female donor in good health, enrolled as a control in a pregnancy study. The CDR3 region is CASSSPPVGGDQPQHF. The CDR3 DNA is TGTGCCAGCAGCTCTCCCCCGGTGGGGGGGGATCAGCCCCAGCATTTT. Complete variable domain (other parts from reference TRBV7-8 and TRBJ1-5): GAGVSQSPRYKVAKRGQDVALRCDPISGHVSLFWYQQALGQGPEFLTYFQNEAQLDKSGLPSDRFFAERPEGSVSTLKIQRTQQEDSAVYLCASSSPPVGGDQPQHFGDGTRLSIL.